This entry lists 14 T cell receptor beta chains sequenced from one sample in a study of T cells in Graves' hyperthyroidism and ophthalmopathy (dated by TCRdb to between 2019 and 2020). The library was generated by multiplex PCR. The sequencer was an Illumina HiSeq 2000. The TCR beta CDR3 regions were amplified from RNA transcripts. The TCR CDR3 was subjected to a first round of RT-PCR using the HTBI primer set and the Qiagen OneStep RT-PCR kit. TCRdb applied fastp at Q25 and MiXCR to the public reads, then kept only in-frame beta chains. Every entry covers one CDR3 protein and lists the most common genes and DNA from its rows. Counted in this sample were around 110,000 distinct CDR3 sequences; approximately 15% of them appeared once. Around 44% of the sample goes to the ten largest clones. The material sequenced was blood. All receptors derive from a woman between 50 and 59 years old with Graves' hyperthyroidism.

This clonotype was detected ten times or more. The chain carries TRBV5-1 and TRBJ1-2, with D unclear. Germline V gives CDR1 SGHRS, CDR2 YFSETQ. The CDR3 is 13 residues long. V lost 2 bases, J lost 6 bases, and 11 bases lay in between. CDR3 DNA sequence: TGCGCCAGCAGCTTAGCCGGTTTTCATGGCTACACCTTC. Translated: CASSLAGFHGYTF.

The V and J genes are TRBV20-1 and TRBJ1-2, with D uncertain. CDR3 size: 14 residues. Germline values: CDR1 DFQATT, CDR2 SNEGSKA (reference sequence). Trimming stripped 0 bases from V and 4 bases from J, with 12 bases between. The CDR3 DNA follows: TGCAGTGCTAGAGATCCGGGTCTCGGCTATGGCTACACCTTC. Amino acids: CSARDPGLGYGYTF.

The genes are TRBV11-2 and TRBJ2-5; TRBD2 matches at 16 bases. The CDR3 length is 17 residues. CDR1 and CDR2 (germline): SGHAT, FQNNGV. The V gene end was trimmed by 4 bases and the J gene end by 5 bases; junction bases not matched to a gene: 7. The CDR3 DNA is TGTGCCAGCAGCTCGGGACTAGCGGGAGGGCCGTGGGAGACCCAGTACTTC. It translates to CASSSGLAGGPWETQYF.

The sample holds many counts of this clonotype. The chain uses TRBV12-3 or TRBV12-4 and TRBJ2-3; D is undetermined. V was shortened by 5 bases and J by 0 bases, with 15 bases between the two germline ends. The CDR3 loop spans 16 amino acids. The DNA for the CDR3 is TGTGCCAGCAGTAAGTCCCACTACCAGAGCACAGATACGCAGTATTTT. Protein sequence: CASSKSHYQSTDTQYF.

This clonotype came up a few times. This chain joins TRBV7-9 and TRBJ2-2; TRBD1 is a possible D gene (5 bases). CDR1 and CDR2 (germline): SEHNR, FQNEAQ (reference sequence). Trimming took off 3 bases at V and 1 base at J, with 12 bases between the two ends. This CDR3 comprises 16 residues. For the CDR3, the DNA is TGTGCCAGCAGCTTTAACAGGAAAGGGAACACCGGGGAGCTGTTTTTT. Translating it yields CASSFNRKGNTGELFF.

This clonotype appeared many times. The J gene is TRBJ2-5, the V gene TRBV30, with 7 bases that match TRBD2. The J segment lost 2 bases and the V segment lost 5 bases, leaving 2 bases of the junction unmatched. The CDR3 has 12 amino acids. Germline assignment: CDR1 GTSNPN and CDR2 SVGIG (reference sequence). The chain's CDR3 is CAWEGGQETQYF. The CDR3 DNA follows: TGTGCCTGGGAGGGAGGGCAAGAGACCCAGTACTTC. Based on the CDR3 plus reference TRBV30 and TRBJ2-5, the full variable domain is SQTIHQWPATLVQPVGSPLSLECTVEGTSNPNLYWYRQAAGRGLQLLFYSVGIGQISSEVPQNLSASRPQDRQFILSSKKLLLSDSGFYLCAWEGGQETQYFGPGTRLLVL.

This clonotype was seen at least ten times. The CDR3 here is CASSDGGEQYF. CDR3 nucleotide sequence: TGTGCCAGCAGCGACGGGGGCGAGCAGTACTTC. The chain recombines TRBV5-6 with TRBJ2-7; a weak D match, TRBD2 (6 bases). Germline V CDR1 and CDR2: SGHDT, YYEEEE. V lost 4 bases and J lost 6, with 8 bases in between. This CDR3 contains 11 residues.

The chain links TRBV7-8 to TRBJ2-5, with TRBD2 identical over 12 bases. The CDR3 is 19 amino acids. Germline V lookup: CDR1 SGHVS, CDR2 FQNEAQ. V shed 1 base, J shed 5 bases, and the junction held 14 bases outside the gene matches. In nucleotides, the CDR3 is TGTGCCAGCAGCTTAGTTATCGGGCTAGCGGGAGGGCATCGGGAGACCCAGTACTTC. This translates into CASSLVIGLAGGHRETQYF.

There are many counts of this clonotype. The CDR3 loop is CSARGTSGRIANTGELFF. CDR3 bases: TGCAGTGCCCGGGGGACTAGCGGGAGGATCGCGAACACCGGGGAGCTGTTTTTT. This sequence joins TRBV20-1 and TRBJ2-2, with TRBD2 matching over 15 bases. V shed 6 bases and J 0 bases; nucleotides not matched to a gene: 8. This CDR3 is 18 amino acids long. CDR1 is DFQATT and CDR2 is SNEGSKA in the germline V gene (reference sequence).

The sample holds many counts of this clonotype. The J gene is TRBJ1-2, the V gene TRBV7-2, with 9 positions matching TRBD1. Germline V gene lookup returns CDR1 SGHTA and CDR2 FQGNSA. V lost 6 bases and J lost 1; bases outside the gene matches: 18. CDR3 length: 19 amino acids. CDR3 amino acids: CASRSKSVGQGKINYGYTF. DNA of the CDR3: TGTGCCAGCAGGTCAAAGAGCGTCGGACAGGGGAAAATTAACTATGGCTACACCTTC. The full variable domain, rest sourced from reference TRBV7-2 and TRBJ1-2, is GAGVSQSPSNKVTEKGKDVELRCDPISGHTALYWYRQSLGQGLEFLIYFQGNSAPDKSGLPSDRFSAERTGGSVSTLTIQRTQQEDSAVYLCASRSKSVGQGKINYGYTFGSGTRLTVV.

This clonotype was picked up many times. CDR3 in DNA: TGTGCCAGCAGCCAAGGACAGGGTCGAAGCGAGCAGTACTTC. Protein sequence: CASSQGQGRSEQYF. The chain recombines TRBV3-1 with TRBJ2-7, with TRBD1 identical over 7 bases. V shed 1 base and J 6 bases; nucleotides not matched to a gene: 6. The CDR3 is 14 amino acids. Germline assignment: CDR1 LGHDT and CDR2 YNNKEL (reference sequence).

There are many counts of this clonotype. The J gene is TRBJ1-6, the V gene TRBV5-5; D is ambiguous. V lost 4 bases, J lost 7 bases, and 12 bases lay in between. The CDR3 is 14 amino acids. In germline, CDR1 is SGHKS, CDR2 YYEKEE (reference sequence). The CDR3 DNA reads TGTGCCAGCAGCCCGGGCACGAGCAATTCACCCCTCCACTTT. It codes for CASSPGTSNSPLHF.

The gene calls are TRBV7-6 and TRBJ2-2; perhaps TRBD1 as D (6 bases). CDR1 is SGHVS, CDR2 FNYEAQ, per germline. V gave up 4 bases and J gave up 0 bases, with 12 bases separating them. The CDR3 is made up of 16 amino acids. In nucleotides, the CDR3 is TGTGCCAGCAGCTCACAGGGAAGTACGAACACCGGGGAGCTGTTTTTT. Translation gives CASSSQGSTNTGELFF.

For this clonotype: A clone one base away is much larger, so this may be a read error. V usage is TRBV19 and J usage is TRBJ1-5; no firm D call. Trimming took off 10 bases at V and 3 bases at J, with 13 bases between the two ends. Per the germline V gene, CDR1 is LNHDA and CDR2 is SQIVND (reference sequence). The CDR3 contains 13 residues. The CDR3 region has the DNA TGTGCCAACACGGAGGTATACAATCAGCCCCAGCATTTT. Translating it yields CANTEVYNQPQHF.